This TCR beta chain came from a study of T cell repertoires in cytomegalovirus infection. The V and J ends lost 5 bases and 1 base respectively, with 5 bases between them. CDR1 is SEHNR and CDR2 is FQNEAQ in the germline V gene (reference sequence). This CDR3 region has 12 residues. This clonotype appeared many times. Its target is unknown. Each CDR3 protein gets one entry after TCRdb re-called the reads with MiXCR. The data hold fewer than 850,000 distinct CDR3 sequences, with almost 30% observed a single time. This material consisted of cultured CD8+ T cells from PBMCs, taken from culture after CMV antigen stimulation. This clonotype was sampled from a human donor in good health (CMV status not recorded). Some clones in this sample may be carry-over from other donors' samples. The chain joins TRBV7-9 to TRBJ1-1, with D hard to call. DNA of the CDR3: TGTGCCAGCAGCGGCCAGAACACTGAAGCTTTCTTT. Amino acid sequence: CASSGQNTEAFF.